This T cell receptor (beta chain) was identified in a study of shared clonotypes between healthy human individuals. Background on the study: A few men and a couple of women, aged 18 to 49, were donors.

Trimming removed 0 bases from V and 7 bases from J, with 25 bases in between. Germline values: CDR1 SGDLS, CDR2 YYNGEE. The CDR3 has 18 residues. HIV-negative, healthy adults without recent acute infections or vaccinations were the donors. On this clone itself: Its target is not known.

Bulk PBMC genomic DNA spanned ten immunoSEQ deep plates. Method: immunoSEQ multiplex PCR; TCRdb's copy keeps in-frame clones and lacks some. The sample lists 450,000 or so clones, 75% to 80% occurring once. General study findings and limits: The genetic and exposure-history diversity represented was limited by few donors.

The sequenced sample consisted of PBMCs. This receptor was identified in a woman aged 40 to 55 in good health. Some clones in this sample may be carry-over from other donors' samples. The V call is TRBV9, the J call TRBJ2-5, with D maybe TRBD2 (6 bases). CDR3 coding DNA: TGTGCCAGCAGCGTAGGACCCAGGGCCGGAGCGGGTAATAGGACCCAGTACTTC. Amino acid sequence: CASSVGPRAGAGNRTQYF.